Described below is a single T cell receptor (beta chain) sequence and its context. The target antigen is unknown. This entry is derived from a study of T cell repertoires in aging, cancer and after chemotherapy. Study-level information: Six age groups, ranging from 30 or younger to 70 or older, included the donors. Clear clonal overlap appeared across healthy donor samples taken over several months to years. General observations from the study: Untreated cancer patients had significantly lower blood TCR diversity than age-matched healthy donors.

TRB rearrangements spanning V, D and J were amplified using mixed TRB-A/B primers. Each CDR3 protein is one row after TCRdb ran MiXCR on the multiplex PCR reads. This sample yields fewer than 10,000 distinct CDR3 sequences, of which about 34% are seen a single time; around 2.8% belongs to the top ten. TCR beta rearrangements were amplified from peripheral blood genomic DNA. Trimming took 2 bases from V and 10 from J, leaving 9 bases between them. CDR3 size: 12 residues. CDR1 and CDR2 (germline): LNHDA, SQIVND (reference sequence). The specimen sequenced was blood. The chain employs TRBV19 and TRBJ2-1; D remains unclear. The receptor was derived from a human donor in good health. The CDR3 reads CASSIILGEQFF. Written as DNA, the CDR3 is TGTGCCAGTAGTATAATTTTAGGAGAGCAGTTCTTC.